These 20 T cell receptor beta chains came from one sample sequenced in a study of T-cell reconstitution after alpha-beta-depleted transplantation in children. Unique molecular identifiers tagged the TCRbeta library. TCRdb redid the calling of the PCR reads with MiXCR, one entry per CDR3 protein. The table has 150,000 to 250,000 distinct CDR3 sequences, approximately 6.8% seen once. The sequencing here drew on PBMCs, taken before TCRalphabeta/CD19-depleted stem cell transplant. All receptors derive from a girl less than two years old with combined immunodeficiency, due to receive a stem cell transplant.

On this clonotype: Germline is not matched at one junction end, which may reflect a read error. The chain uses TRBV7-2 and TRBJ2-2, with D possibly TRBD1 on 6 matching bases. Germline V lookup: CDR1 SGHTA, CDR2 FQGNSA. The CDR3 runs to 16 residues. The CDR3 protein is CASSLKTGLNTWELFF. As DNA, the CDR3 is TGTGCCAGCAGCTTGAAGACAGGATTGAACACCTGGGAGCTGTTTTTT.

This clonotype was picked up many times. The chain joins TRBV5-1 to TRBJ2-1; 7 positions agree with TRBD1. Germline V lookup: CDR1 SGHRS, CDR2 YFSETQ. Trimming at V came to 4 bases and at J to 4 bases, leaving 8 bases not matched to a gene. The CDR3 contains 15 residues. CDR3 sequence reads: CASSLDRFLYNEQFF. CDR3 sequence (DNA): TGCGCCAGCAGCCTGGACAGGTTCCTGTACAATGAGCAGTTCTTC.

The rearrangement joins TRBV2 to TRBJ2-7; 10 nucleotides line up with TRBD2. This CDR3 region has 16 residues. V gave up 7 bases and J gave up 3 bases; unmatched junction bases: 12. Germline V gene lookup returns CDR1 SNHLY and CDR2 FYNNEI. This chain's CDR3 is CASTERRGLAIYEQYF. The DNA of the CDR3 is TGTGCCAGCACCGAAAGGAGGGGACTAGCGATCTACGAGCAGTACTTC.

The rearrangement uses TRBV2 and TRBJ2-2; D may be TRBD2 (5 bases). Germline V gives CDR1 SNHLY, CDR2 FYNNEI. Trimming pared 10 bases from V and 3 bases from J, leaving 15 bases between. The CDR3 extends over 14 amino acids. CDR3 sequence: CAILLAFHTGELFF. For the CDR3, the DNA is TGTGCCATCCTTTTAGCGTTTCACACCGGGGAGCTGTTTTTT.

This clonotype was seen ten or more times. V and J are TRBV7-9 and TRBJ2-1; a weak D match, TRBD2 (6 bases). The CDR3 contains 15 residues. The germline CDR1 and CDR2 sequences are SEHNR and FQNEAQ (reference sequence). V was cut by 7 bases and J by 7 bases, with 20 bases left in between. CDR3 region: CASTWSGVGGNEQFF. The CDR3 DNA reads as TGTGCCAGCACCTGGTCGGGTGTGGGAGGTAATGAGCAGTTCTTC.

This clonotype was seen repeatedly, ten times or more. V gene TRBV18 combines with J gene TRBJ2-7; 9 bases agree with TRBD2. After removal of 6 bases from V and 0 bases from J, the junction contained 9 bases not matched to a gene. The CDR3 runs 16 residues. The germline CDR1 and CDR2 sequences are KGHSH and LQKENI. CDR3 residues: CASSRAGGGSSYEQYF. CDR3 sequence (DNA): TGTGCCAGCTCCCGAGCGGGAGGCGGAAGCTCCTACGAGCAGTACTTC. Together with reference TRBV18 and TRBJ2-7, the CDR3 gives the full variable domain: NAGVMQNPRHLVRRRGQEARLRCSPMKGHSHVYWYRQLPEEGLKFMVYLQKENIIDESGMPKERFSAEFPKEGPSILRIQQVVRGDSAAYFCASSRAGGGSSYEQYFGPGTRLTVT.

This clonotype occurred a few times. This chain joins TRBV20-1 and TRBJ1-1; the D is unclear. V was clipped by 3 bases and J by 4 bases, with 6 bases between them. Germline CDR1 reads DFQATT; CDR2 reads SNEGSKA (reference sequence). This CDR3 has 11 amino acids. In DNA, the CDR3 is TGCAGTGCTAGTTGGGGCACTGAAGCTTTCTTT. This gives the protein CSASWGTEAFF.

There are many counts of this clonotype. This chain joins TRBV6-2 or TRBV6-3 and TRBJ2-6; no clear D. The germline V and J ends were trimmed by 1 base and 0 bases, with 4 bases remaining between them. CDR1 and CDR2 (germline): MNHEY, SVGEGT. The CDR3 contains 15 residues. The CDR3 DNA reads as TGTGCCAGCAGTTACTATCGCTCTGGGGCCAACGTCCTGACTTTC. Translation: CASSYYRSGANVLTF.

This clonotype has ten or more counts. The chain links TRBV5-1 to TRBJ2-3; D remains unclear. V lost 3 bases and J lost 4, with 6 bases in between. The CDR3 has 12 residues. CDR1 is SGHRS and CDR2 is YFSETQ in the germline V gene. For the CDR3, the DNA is TGCGCCAGCAGCTCAGTGTCAGATACGCAGTATTTT. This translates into CASSSVSDTQYF.

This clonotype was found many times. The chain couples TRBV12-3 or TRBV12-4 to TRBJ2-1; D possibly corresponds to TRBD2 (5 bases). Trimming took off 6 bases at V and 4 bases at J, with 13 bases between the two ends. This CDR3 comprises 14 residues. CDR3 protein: CASRALDRYNEQFF. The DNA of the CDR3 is TGTGCCAGCAGAGCACTAGACCGATACAATGAGCAGTTCTTC.

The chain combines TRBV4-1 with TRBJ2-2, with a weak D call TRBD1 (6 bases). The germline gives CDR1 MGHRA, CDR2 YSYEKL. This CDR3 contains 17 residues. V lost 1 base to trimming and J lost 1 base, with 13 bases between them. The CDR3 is CASSQGPMTGNTGELFF. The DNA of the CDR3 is TGCGCCAGCAGCCAAGGCCCGATGACAGGGAACACCGGGGAGCTGTTTTTT.

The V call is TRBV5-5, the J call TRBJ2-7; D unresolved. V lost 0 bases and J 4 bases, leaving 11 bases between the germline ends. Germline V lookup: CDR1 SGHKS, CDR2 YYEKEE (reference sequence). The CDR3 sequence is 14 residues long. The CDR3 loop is CASSLEGQPYEQYF. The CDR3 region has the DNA TGTGCCAGCAGCTTGGAGGGCCAGCCTTACGAGCAGTACTTC.

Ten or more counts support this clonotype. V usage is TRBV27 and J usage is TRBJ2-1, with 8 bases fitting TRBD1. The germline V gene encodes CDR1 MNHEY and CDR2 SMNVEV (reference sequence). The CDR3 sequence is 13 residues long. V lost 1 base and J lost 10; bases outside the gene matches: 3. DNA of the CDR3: TGTGCCAGCAGTTTATGGCAGGGGGCAGAGCAGTTCTTC. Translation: CASSLWQGAEQFF.

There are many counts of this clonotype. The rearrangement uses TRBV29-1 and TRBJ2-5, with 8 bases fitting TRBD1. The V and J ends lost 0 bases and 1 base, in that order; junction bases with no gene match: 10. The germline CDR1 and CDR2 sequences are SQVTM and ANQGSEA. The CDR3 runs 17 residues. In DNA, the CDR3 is TGCAGCGTTGAAGATCCACCACAGGACAGGGTCCAAGAGACCCAGTACTTC. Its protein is CSVEDPPQDRVQETQYF.

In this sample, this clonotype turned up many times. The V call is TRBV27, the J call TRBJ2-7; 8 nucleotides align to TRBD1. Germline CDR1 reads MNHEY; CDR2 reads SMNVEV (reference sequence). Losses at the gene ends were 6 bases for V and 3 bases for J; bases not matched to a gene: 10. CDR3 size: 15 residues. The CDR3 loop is CASSTLQGASYEQYF. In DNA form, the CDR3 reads TGTGCCAGCAGCACACTTCAGGGGGCGAGCTACGAGCAGTACTTC.

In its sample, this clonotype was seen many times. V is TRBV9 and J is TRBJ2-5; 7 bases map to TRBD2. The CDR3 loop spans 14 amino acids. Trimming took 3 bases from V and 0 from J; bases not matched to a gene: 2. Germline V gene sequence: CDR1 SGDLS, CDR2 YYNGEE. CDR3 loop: CASSAGLDQETQYF. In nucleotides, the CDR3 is TGTGCCAGCAGCGCCGGACTAGACCAAGAGACCCAGTACTTC.

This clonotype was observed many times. The CDR3 sequence: CASSQVEGVEQFF. CDR3 DNA sequence: TGCGCCAGCAGCCAAGTCGAGGGGGTCGAGCAGTTCTTC. V usage is TRBV4-3 and J usage is TRBJ2-1, with a tentative D call TRBD1 (6 bases). Germline V CDR1 and CDR2: LGHNA, YSLEER. Trimming took 1 base from V and 10 from J, leaving 11 bases between them. The CDR3 extends over 13 amino acids.

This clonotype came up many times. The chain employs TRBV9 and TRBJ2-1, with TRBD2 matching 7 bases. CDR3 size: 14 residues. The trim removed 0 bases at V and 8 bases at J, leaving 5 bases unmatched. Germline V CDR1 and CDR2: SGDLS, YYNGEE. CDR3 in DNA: TGTGCCAGCAGCGTAGACGGGAGCGGGGATGAGCAGTTCTTC. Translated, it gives CASSVDGSGDEQFF.

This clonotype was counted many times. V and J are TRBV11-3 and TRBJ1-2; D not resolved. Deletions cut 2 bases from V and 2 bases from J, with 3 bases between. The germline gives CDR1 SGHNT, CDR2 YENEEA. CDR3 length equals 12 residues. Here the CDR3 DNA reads TGTGCCAGCAGCTTATCCAACTATGGCTACACCTTC. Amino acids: CASSLSNYGYTF.

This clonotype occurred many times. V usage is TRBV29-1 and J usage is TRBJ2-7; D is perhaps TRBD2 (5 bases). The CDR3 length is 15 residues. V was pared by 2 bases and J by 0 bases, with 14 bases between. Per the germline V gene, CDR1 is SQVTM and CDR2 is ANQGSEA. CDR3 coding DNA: TGCAGCGTTGAAAGCGGCGACACTGGCTCCTACGAGCAGTACTTC. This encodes CSVESGDTGSYEQYF.